Below, 9 T cell receptor beta chains from the same sample are listed, as sequenced in a study of sequential checkpoint blockade in melanoma. Sample treatment: randomized to nivolumab then ipilimumab (arm A) or the reverse (arm B). Clones were read by immunoSEQ multiplex PCR, and TCRdb kept only the in-frame ones, dropping some. The sample has about 13,000 clones; roughly 27% are singletons. The sequencing used tumor tissue (inferred from file names), collected from a patient given nivolumab and ipilimumab in sequence. Receptor source: a human donor with melanoma.

This clone showed up just a few times. The gene calls are TRBV6-8 and TRBJ2-2; 8 bases align to TRBD1. With V trimmed by 5 bases and J by 5 bases, 4 bases remained unmatched. The CDR3 sequence is 14 residues long. CDR1 is MNHGY and CDR2 is SAAAGT in the germline V gene. In DNA form, the CDR3 reads TGTGCCAGCAGTACCTGGACAGGGACCGGGGAGCTGTTTTTT. Translating it yields CASSTWTGTGELFF.

The V and J genes are TRBV11-3 and TRBJ2-2, with D perhaps given as TRBD1 or TRBD2 (6 bases each). The CDR3 consists of 16 residues. Germline V gene sequence: CDR1 SGHNT, CDR2 YENEEA. The V end lost 2 bases, the J end lost 4 bases, and 14 bases lay between the germline ends. The CDR3 region has the DNA TGTGCCAGCAGCTTAAGGAATGGGGGGCGCACCGGGGAGCTGTTTTTT. Protein sequence: CASSLRNGGRTGELFF.

In this sample, this clone turned up a few times. The chain has TRBV6-8 and TRBJ2-7; 10 nucleotides agree with TRBD1. Trimming took 10 bases from V and 5 from J; bases not matched to a gene: 17. Germline V gene sequence: CDR1 MNHGY, CDR2 SAAAGT. This CDR3 spans 16 amino acids. The CDR3 reads CAISPPLTGGQNEQYF. The CDR3 DNA is TGTGCCATCAGCCCCCCCCTGACAGGGGGCCAGAACGAGCAGTACTTC.

J is TRBJ2-2 and V is TRBV11-3; 7 bases are shared with TRBD1. With 5 bases clipped from V and 6 bases from J, the junction kept 9 bases outside the gene matches. The length of the CDR3 is 15 residues. Germline CDR1 reads SGHNT; CDR2 reads YENEEA. The CDR3 sequence is CASSLTGQAAGELFF. CDR3 coding DNA: TGTGCCAGCAGCCTGACAGGGCAGGCGGCCGGGGAGCTGTTTTTT. Using reference TRBV11-3 and TRBJ2-2 for the parts outside the CDR3, the full variable domain is EAGVVQSPRYKIIEKKQPVAFWCNPISGHNTLYWYLQNLGQGPELLIRYENEEAVDDSQLPKDRFSAERLKGVDSTLKIQPAELGDSAVYLCASSLTGQAAGELFFGEGSRLTVL.

This clone was detected a few times. This chain joins TRBV5-1 and TRBJ1-1, with D tentatively TRBD1 (5 bases). The germline gives CDR1 SGHRS, CDR2 YFSETQ. Trimming cost V 1 base and J 1 base, with 11 bases left between them. The CDR3 contains 15 residues. Written as DNA, the CDR3 is TGCGCCAGCAGCTTGACCGGGGCCCGGAACACTGAAGCTTTCTTT. This gives the protein CASSLTGARNTEAFF.

The chain combines TRBV29-1 with TRBJ2-1, with TRBD2 matching 8 bases. V lost 2 bases, J lost 10 bases, and 7 bases stayed unmatched. The CDR3 sequence is 13 residues long. CDR1 is SQVTM and CDR2 is ANQGSEA in the germline V gene. Here the CDR3 DNA reads TGCAGCGTTGAAACGGTAGCGGGATGGGAGCAGTTCTTC. Protein product: CSVETVAGWEQFF.

Notes on this clone: One junction end does not reproduce the germline sequence, and a read error may be involved. The genes are TRBV23-1 and TRBJ2-1; the D is unclear. TRBV23-1 is placed among ORFs of uncertain function. The CDR3 spans 16 residues. In DNA, the CDR3 is TGCGCCAGCAGCCAAGACATAGCCACTTTCTACAGTGAGCAGTTCTTC. As protein: CASSQDIATFYSEQFF.

CDR3 sequence (DNA): TGTGCCAGCGGTCGACTAGAAGGTGAGCAGTTCTTC. This codes for CASGRLEGEQFF. The rearrangement uses TRBV6-8 and TRBJ2-1; D perhaps matches TRBD2 (6 bases). The CDR3 is made up of 12 amino acids. With 8 bases removed from V and 9 bases from J, the gap between germline ends came to 14 bases. Germline CDR1 and CDR2: MNHGY and SAAAGT.

A few counts support this clone. The DNA for the CDR3 is TGTGCCAGCAGTGGGGGCAGGGTGAGCAATCAGCCCCAGCATTTT. Amino acid sequence: CASSGGRVSNQPQHF. This rearrangement joins TRBV9 to TRBJ1-5; D is perhaps TRBD1 (6 bases). This CDR3 region has 15 residues. CDR1 and CDR2 (germline): SGDLS, YYNGEE. V shed 5 bases and J shed 1 base, with 13 bases lying between them.